This entry is about one T cell receptor (beta chain). The data stem from a study of blood T cell repertoires in COVID-19. Study-wide background: Specimens from acute and convalescent COVID-19 originated in the United States, Italy and Spain. Sample material is recorded as cDNA or gDNA derived from T cells, B-cell-depleted T cells, or PBMCs.

CDR3 length: 19 residues. V trimming: 4 bases; J trimming: 7 bases; junction bases outside the gene matches: 18. CDR1 is SGDLS and CDR2 is YYNGEE in the germline V gene. Under the authors' procedure: Counts of nucleated cells, estimated from reference gene primer amplification, were obtained. This table comes from immunoSEQ multiplex PCR, and its TCRdb copy is limited to in-frame clones, with some not included. V, J and clone size derive from that table, while D and trimming were established from the DNA sequence. The sample has about 80,000 clones; about four fifths are singletons. The genes are TRBV9 and TRBJ2-2, with 11 bases aligning to TRBD2. The TCR was taken from a human donor in a cohort sampled during active COVID-19. The material sequenced was peripheral blood. In DNA, the CDR3 is TGTGCCAGCAGCCCAACTAGGGGGACTAGCGGCAGACTGGGCGGGGAGCTGTTTTTT. It specifies CASSPTRGTSGRLGGELFF. Drawing the rest from reference TRBV9 and TRBJ2-2, the complete variable domain is DSGVTQTPKHLITATGQRVTLRCSPRSGDLSVYWYQQSLDQGLQFLIQYYNGEERAKGNILERFSAQQFPDLHSELNLSSLELGDSALYFCASSPTRGTSGRLGGELFFGEGSRLTVL.